This T cell receptor beta chain was obtained from a study of T cell responses to AZD1222 COVID-19 vaccine. Study conclusions and caveats: Regions left unmutated in variants are reportedly the target of nearly half of spike-specific TCRs. The donors showed a predominance of white British ancestry and of females, with possible underestimation of clonal diversity.

Measured with immunoSEQ multiplex PCR; TCRdb has only the in-frame clones, and not every one. This sample has roughly 200,000 clones; 91% occur once, and the top ten carry over 1.5%. The CDR3 consists of 15 residues. V gave up 4 bases and J gave up 6 bases, with 18 bases separating them. Per germline, CDR1 SGHNT and CDR2 YYREEE (reference sequence). Note on this clone: The antigen remains undetermined.

This receptor was taken from an adult who received the AZD1222 COVID-19 vaccine. The chain recombines TRBV5-4 with TRBJ2-3; maybe TRBD2 (5 bases). The source material was peripheral blood, sampled 28 days after the second AZD1222 dose. The CDR3 reads CASSDSGLAGDTQYF. The DNA of the CDR3 is TGTGCCAGCAGCGATTCCGGGCTAGCAGGCGATACGCAGTATTTT.